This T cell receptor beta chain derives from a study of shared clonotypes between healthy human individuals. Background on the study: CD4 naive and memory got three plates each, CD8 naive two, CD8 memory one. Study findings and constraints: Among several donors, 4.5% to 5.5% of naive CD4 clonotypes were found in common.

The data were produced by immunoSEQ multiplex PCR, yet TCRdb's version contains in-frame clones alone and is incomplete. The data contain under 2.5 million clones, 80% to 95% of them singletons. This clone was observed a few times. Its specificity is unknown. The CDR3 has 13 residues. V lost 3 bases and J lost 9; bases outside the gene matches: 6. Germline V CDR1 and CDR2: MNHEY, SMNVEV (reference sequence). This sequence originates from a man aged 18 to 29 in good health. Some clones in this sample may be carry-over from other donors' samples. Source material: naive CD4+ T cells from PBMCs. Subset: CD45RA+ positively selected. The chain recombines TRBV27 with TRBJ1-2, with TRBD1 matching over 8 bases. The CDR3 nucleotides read TGTGCCAGCAGTTTCGGACAGGGCGGACGCTACACCTTC. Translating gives CASSFGQGGRYTF.